A single sample is the source of the 14 T cell receptor beta chains below, sequenced in a study of T cells after yellow fever vaccination (dated 2019 in TCRdb). The sample's treatment or condition label, in plain terms: live attenuated yellow fever vaccine strain. To prepare the library, 5' RACE was applied. The instrument given in TCRdb is Illumina NovaSeq 6000. Through fastp at Q25 and MiXCR, TCRdb rebuilt clones from the public reads, retaining in-frame beta chains. Records with the same CDR3 protein are collapsed into one entry carrying the most frequent genes and DNA. The table for this sample lists about 340,000 distinct CDR3 sequences; 4% of them were counted only once. The top ten hold 20% to 25% of the sample. The source was PBMCs, collected 5 days after the yellow fever booster vaccination. The receptors stem from a man between 18 and 29 years old who received the YFV17D yellow fever vaccine.

This clonotype was detected ten times or more. This chain connects TRBV20-1 to TRBJ2-1; D perhaps matches TRBD1 (6 bases). Germline V gene lookup returns CDR1 DFQATT and CDR2 SNEGSKA (reference sequence). The V and J ends lost 3 bases and 4 bases respectively, with 22 bases between them. CDR3 size: 17 residues. The CDR3 here is CSARDRFRVGQYNEQFF. CDR3 in DNA: TGCAGTGCTAGGGACCGTTTTAGGGTAGGACAGTACAATGAGCAGTTCTTC.

In its sample, this clonotype was seen a few times. This rearrangement joins TRBV11-2 to TRBJ2-2; D is perhaps TRBD2 (5 bases). The V gene lost 5 bases and the J gene lost 5 bases, with 9 bases spanning the gap. Looked up from germline, CDR1 is SGHAT and CDR2 is FQNNGV. CDR3 size: 13 residues. The DNA of the CDR3 is TGTGCCAGCAGCCCGGACTTAACCGGGGAGCTGTTTTTT. Its translation: CASSPDLTGELFF. Based on the CDR3 plus reference TRBV11-2 and TRBJ2-2, the full variable domain is EAGVAQSPRYKIIEKRQSVAFWCNPISGHATLYWYQQILGQGPKLLIQFQNNGVVDDSQLPKDRFSAERLKGVDSTLKIQPAKLEDSAVYLCASSPDLTGELFFGEGSRLTVL.

The sample holds many counts of this clonotype. The genes are TRBV12-3 or TRBV12-4 and TRBJ2-3; 14 bases line up with TRBD2. The V segment lost 5 bases and the J segment 1 base; nucleotides outside the gene matches: 5. The CDR3 is made up of 17 amino acids. The CDR3 bases are TGTGCCAGCAGTCTCGGACTAGCGGGGGGCGGCACAGATACGCAGTATTTT. Its protein is CASSLGLAGGGTDTQYF.

In this sample, this clonotype turned up many times. This chain connects TRBV5-6 to TRBJ2-7; 8 bases fit TRBD2. Looked up from germline, CDR1 is SGHDT and CDR2 is YYEEEE. Trimming at V came to 0 bases and at J to 0 bases, leaving 14 bases not matched to a gene. CDR3 size: 19 residues. The CDR3 bases are TGTGCCAGCAGCTTGGCCAGTTCCAGCGGGGGTTACAGCTCCTACGAGCAGTACGTC. It specifies CASSLASSSGGYSSYEQYV.

This rearrangement joins TRBV19 to TRBJ2-7; D is perhaps TRBD2 (6 bases). The length of the CDR3 is 14 residues. V gave up 5 bases and J gave up 2 bases, with 13 bases separating them. Per the germline V gene, CDR1 is LNHDA and CDR2 is SQIVND (reference sequence). CDR3 in amino acids: CASSAQGGPYEQYF. In DNA, the CDR3 is TGTGCCAGTAGTGCCCAGGGAGGACCCTACGAGCAGTACTTC.

At least ten counts were recorded for this clonotype. V gene TRBV12-3 or TRBV12-4 combines with J gene TRBJ2-3; tentative D call: TRBD1 (6 bases). Deletions cut 6 bases from V and 6 bases from J, with 16 bases between. The CDR3 length is 14 residues. Written as DNA, the CDR3 is TGTGCCAGCAGCCCAACAGGGACCTGGGATACGCAGTATTTT. Protein: CASSPTGTWDTQYF.

Concerning this clonotype itself: A much bigger clone sits one base away, suggesting this may be a read error. Here the CDR3 reads CSEGPDVYEQYF. In nucleotides, the CDR3 is TGCAGTGAGGGACCGGACGTCTACGAGCAGTACTTC. The rearrangement joins TRBV20-1 to TRBJ2-7; D possibly matches TRBD1 or TRBD2 (5 bases each). The germline V gene has CDR1 DFQATT and CDR2 SNEGSKA (reference sequence). The CDR3 spans 12 residues. V gave up 7 bases and J gave up 3 bases, with 13 bases separating them.

This clonotype has just a few counts. This rearrangement joins TRBV20-1 to TRBJ2-7, with TRBD1 matching over 7 bases. Germline CDR1 is DFQATT and CDR2 is SNEGSKA (reference sequence). J was trimmed by 6 bases and V by 5 bases; bases with no gene match: 4. The CDR3 loop spans 11 amino acids. CDR3 in amino acids: CSAGGQVEQYF. The CDR3 coding sequence is TGCAGTGCTGGCGGACAGGTCGAGCAGTACTTC.

This clonotype was counted many times. The rearrangement uses TRBV18 and TRBJ2-5; D is unresolved. V lost 2 bases and J 1 base, leaving 11 bases between the germline ends. Germline loops: CDR1 KGHSH, CDR2 LQKENI. CDR3 length: 15 amino acids. The CDR3 sequence is CASSPFGSAQETQYF. The CDR3 DNA reads TGTGCCAGCTCACCATTCGGTTCGGCCCAAGAGACCCAGTACTTC.

The chain uses TRBV10-3 and TRBJ1-2; D might be TRBD1 (5 bases). The germline V gene encodes CDR1 ENHRY and CDR2 SYGVKD. The CDR3 is made up of 15 amino acids. Trimming stripped 4 bases from V and 0 bases from J, with 12 bases between. The CDR3 DNA reads as TGTGCCATCAGTGGCCTCGGGACTGCTAACTATGGCTACACCTTC. Encoded protein: CAISGLGTANYGYTF.

The chain recombines TRBV29-1 with TRBJ1-3, with no clear D. Germline-derived CDR1 and CDR2 are SQVTM and ANQGSEA. This CDR3 region has 13 residues. The germline V and J ends were trimmed by 5 bases and 0 bases, with 8 bases remaining between them. The CDR3 DNA reads as TGCAGCGTTTCCGAGAGCTCTGGAAACACCATATATTTT. Its translation: CSVSESSGNTIYF.

This clonotype was observed at least ten times. This sequence joins TRBV12-3 or TRBV12-4 and TRBJ1-5; D possibly corresponds to TRBD1 (6 bases). There are 13 residues in the CDR3. V dropped 5 bases and J dropped 7 bases, with 12 bases sitting between them. CDR3 in amino acids: CASSIQGGQPQHF. The CDR3 nucleotides are TGTGCCAGCAGTATACAGGGTGGACAGCCCCAGCATTTT.

V and J are TRBV4-1 and TRBJ1-1; the D gene is possibly TRBD1 (5 bases). CDR3 length: 14 residues. The V and J ends lost 0 bases and 11 bases respectively, with 16 bases between them. Germline V gives CDR1 MGHRA, CDR2 YSYEKL. The CDR3 region has the DNA TGCGCCAGCAGCCAAGATTTAATTCTCGGGGGGGCTTTCTTT. Residues: CASSQDLILGGAFF.

This clonotype has only a few counts. The chain uses TRBV5-1 and TRBJ2-7; 11 positions match TRBD2. Germline CDR1 SGHRS, CDR2 YFSETQ. The ends lost 4 bases at V and 7 bases at J; junction bases unmatched: 13. The CDR3 loop spans 16 amino acids. The CDR3 nucleotides are TGCGCCAGCAGCGCTTTAACTAGCGGGGGCATGAAGGAGCAGTACTTC. It encodes CASSALTSGGMKEQYF.